In this sample, the clone carrying this TCR beta chain turned up a few times. Time point reported: blood at routine non-recurrence follow-up after resection. Sequencing was performed on whole RNA extracted from tumor and nontumor lung tissue, or from frozen PBMC, and the material was left unsorted. This record belongs to a study of spatial heterogeneity in lung cancer. Background on the study: TCR and UMI combinations that were unique each appeared, on average, more than ten times in raw reads.

Germline V gene data show CDR1 as SGHRS and CDR2 as YFSETQ. The CDR3 loop spans 13 amino acids. V lost 6 bases to trimming and J lost 1 base, with 10 bases between them. One entry per CDR3 protein results from TCRdb running MiXCR on the 5' RACE reads. The repertoire holds about 43,000 distinct CDR3 sequences, with roughly 20% as singletons. The input for sequencing was PBMCs, taken at follow-up. This clonotype was obtained from a female donor with early-stage non-small cell lung cancer. The rearrangement links TRBV5-1 to TRBJ1-1; D unclear. The CDR3: CASTRTGNTEAFF. The CDR3 DNA reads TGCGCCAGCACGAGGACGGGGAACACTGAAGCTTTCTTT.